The T cell receptor (beta chain) described here comes from a study of persistence of HIV-infected CD4 T cells. An overlapping HIV-1 Gag peptide pool stimulated these cells at 0.85 to 1 ug/peptide/mL. Memory cells lacking CD40L and CD69 with high CD45RO were sorted. The CDR3 has 13 amino acids. Trimming removed 3 bases at V and 4 bases at J, with 6 bases between. From germline, CDR1 is LNHDA and CDR2 SQIVND (reference sequence). The immunoSEQ assay was version 4, run in survey mode. The data were produced by immunoSEQ multiplex PCR, yet TCRdb's version contains in-frame clones alone and is incomplete. The sample yields approximately 35,000 clones, 75% to 85% seen once. The study, taken as a whole, reports: Antigen-responding cells were enriched for degenerate expanded CDR3beta sequences.

As for this clone: As yet, its antigen is unknown.

This receptor was identified in an adult with HIV. The donor label of this sample is uncertain. The chain has TRBV19 and TRBJ2-2; D gene ambiguous. The specimen was cultured CD4+ T cells from PBMCs, collected from a patient who received antiretroviral therapy. The CDR3 spells CASSIALTGELFF. In nucleotides, the CDR3 is TGTGCCAGTAGTATTGCCCTCACCGGGGAGCTGTTTTTT.